This T cell receptor beta chain was found in a study of cytomegalovirus exposure and HLA in healthy donors. Germline-derived CDR1 and CDR2 are MNHNS and SASEGT. The CDR3 sequence is 15 residues long. The germline V and J ends were trimmed by 7 bases and 2 bases, with 12 bases remaining between them. This PCR relied on a set of 60 Vbeta primers and 13 Jbeta primers. Only in-frame clones appear in the TCRdb table, and some are missing; sequencing was by immunoSEQ multiplex PCR. This table holds about 110,000 clones, 81% found once. This clone came up a few times. The sequenced material came from PBMCs. The sequence was obtained from a woman aged 30 to 39 in good health and CMV-seronegative. The chain has TRBV6-1 and TRBJ2-6; tentative D call: TRBD2 (7 bases). CDR3 DNA sequence: TGTGCCAGCACCCGGGGGGCGGCTGGGGCCAACGTCCTGACTTTC. Translating gives CASTRGAAGANVLTF.